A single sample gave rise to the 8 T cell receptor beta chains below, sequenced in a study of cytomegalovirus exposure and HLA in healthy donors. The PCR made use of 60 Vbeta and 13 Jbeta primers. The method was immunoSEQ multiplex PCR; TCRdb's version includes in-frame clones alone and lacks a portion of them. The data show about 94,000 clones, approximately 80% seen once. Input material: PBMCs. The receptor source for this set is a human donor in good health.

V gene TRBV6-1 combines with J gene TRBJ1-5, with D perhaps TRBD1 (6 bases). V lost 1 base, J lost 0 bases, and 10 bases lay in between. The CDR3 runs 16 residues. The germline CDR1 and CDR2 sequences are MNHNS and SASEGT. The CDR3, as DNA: TGTGCCAGCAGTGAAGAGTGGACAGTTAGCAATCAGCCCCAGCATTTT. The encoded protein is CASSEEWTVSNQPQHF.

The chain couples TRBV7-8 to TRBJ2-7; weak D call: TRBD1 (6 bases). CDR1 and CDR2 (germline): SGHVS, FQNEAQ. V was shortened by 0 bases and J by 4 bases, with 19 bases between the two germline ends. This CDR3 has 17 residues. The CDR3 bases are TGTGCCAGCAGCTTAGCGGTTATGGGGACAAGCGCTTACGAGCAGTACTTC. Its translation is CASSLAVMGTSAYEQYF.

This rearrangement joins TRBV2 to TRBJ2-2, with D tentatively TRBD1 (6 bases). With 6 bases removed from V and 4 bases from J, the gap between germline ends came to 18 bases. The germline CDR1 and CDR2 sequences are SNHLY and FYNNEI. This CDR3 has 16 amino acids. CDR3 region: CASSHVARGSTGELFF. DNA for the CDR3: TGTGCCAGCAGCCACGTAGCGAGGGGGTCCACCGGGGAGCTGTTTTTT.

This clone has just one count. CDR3 region: CASSQGGGETQYF. The CDR3 bases are TGTGCCAGTAGTCAAGGCGGAGGGGAGACCCAGTACTTC. V usage is TRBV19 and J usage is TRBJ2-5, with a weak D call TRBD2 (6 bases). The CDR3 covers 13 residues. Trimming shortened V by 5 bases and J by 5 bases, and 12 bases separated the two germline ends. Germline-derived CDR1 and CDR2 are LNHDA and SQIVND (reference sequence).

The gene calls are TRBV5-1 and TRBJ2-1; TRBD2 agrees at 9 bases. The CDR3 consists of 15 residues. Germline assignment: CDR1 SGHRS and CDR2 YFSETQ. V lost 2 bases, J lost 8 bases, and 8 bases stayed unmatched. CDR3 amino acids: CASSLAGGLGDEQFF. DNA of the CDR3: TGCGCCAGCAGCTTAGCGGGGGGCCTCGGTGATGAGCAGTTCTTC.

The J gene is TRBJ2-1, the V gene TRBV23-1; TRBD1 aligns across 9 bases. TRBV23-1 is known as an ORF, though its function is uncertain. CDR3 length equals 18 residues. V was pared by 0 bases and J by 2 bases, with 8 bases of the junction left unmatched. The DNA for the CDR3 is TGCGCCAGCAGTCAATCGGACAGGGGACCAATTACCTACAATGAGCAGTTCTTC. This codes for CASSQSDRGPITYNEQFF.

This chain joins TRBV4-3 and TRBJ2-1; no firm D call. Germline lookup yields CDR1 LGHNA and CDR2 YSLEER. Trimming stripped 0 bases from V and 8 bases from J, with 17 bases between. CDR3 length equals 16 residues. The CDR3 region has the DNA TGCGCCAGCAGCCAAGATCCGGCTTATCGGGTCGATGAGCAGTTCTTC. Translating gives CASSQDPAYRVDEQFF.

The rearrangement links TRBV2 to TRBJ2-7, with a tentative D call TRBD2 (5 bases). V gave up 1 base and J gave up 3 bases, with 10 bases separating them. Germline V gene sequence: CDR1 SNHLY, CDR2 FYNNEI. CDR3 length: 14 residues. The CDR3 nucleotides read TGTGCCAGCAGTGAAGGAAGAGGACTCTACGAGCAGTACTTC. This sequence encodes CASSEGRGLYEQYF.